This section outlines one T cell receptor beta chain sequence together with its context. Antigen unknown. The data were taken from a study of cytomegalovirus exposure and HLA in healthy donors. In the PCR, 60 Vbeta and 13 Jbeta primers were used. Sequencing used immunoSEQ multiplex PCR; TCRdb keeps in-frame clones, though not all of them. Here the sample spans about 160,000 clones, 75% to 85% being singletons. Study findings and constraints: Reportedly, diagnosis of cytomegalovirus status by the classifier showed high specificity and sensitivity. Excluded: some indistinguishable V segments such as TRBV6-2 and TRBV6-3.

There are 14 residues in the CDR3. Trimming removed 5 bases from V and 1 base from J, with 12 bases in between. CDR1 is SQVTM, CDR2 ANQGSEA, per germline. This chain uses TRBV29-1 with TRBJ1-3; a possible D gene is TRBD1 (6 bases). Sequences were obtained from PBMCs. The source is a girl aged 2 to 10 in good health and CMV-seropositive. CDR3 residues: CSVNPGTSGNTIYF. DNA of the CDR3: TGCAGCGTTAATCCGGGGACATCTGGAAACACCATATATTTT.